The T cell receptor beta chain described here comes from a study of T cell repertoires in ileal Crohn's disease. Study-wide points: Active smokers at surgery had more clonal expansions than non-smokers.

A remark on this clone: Its antigen is unidentified.

The table came from immunoSEQ multiplex PCR; TCRdb's copy has only in-frame clones and leaves some out. The sample has some 13,000 clones; roughly 78% are singletons. From germline, CDR1 is GTSNPN and CDR2 SVGIG (reference sequence). V trimming: 7 bases; J trimming: 3 bases; junction bases outside the gene matches: 8. This CDR3 is 14 amino acids long. The genes are TRBV30 and TRBJ2-3, with 9 bases fitting TRBD2. The sequence was obtained from an adult with Crohn's disease. What was sequenced was ileal tissue. The CDR3 nucleotides read TGTGCCTCATCGGGACTAGCATTAACAGATACGCAGTATTTT. Protein: CASSGLALTDTQYF.